This T cell receptor (beta chain) was sequenced during a study of T cells in Graves' hyperthyroidism and ophthalmopathy. CDR3 length equals 16 residues. CDR1 and CDR2 from the germline V gene are MNHNS and SASEGT. Trimming left V 6 bases short and J 8 bases short, with 25 bases between. Using RNA transcripts as the source, TCR beta CDR3 regions were amplified. HTBI primers drove first-round RT-PCR of the TCR CDR3. TCRdb analysed the multiplex PCR reads with MiXCR anew, one entry per CDR3 protein. The sample gives some 370,000 distinct CDR3 sequences, approximately 18% of which show up once; 34% is in the top ten.

The sequence was obtained from a woman in her 30s with Graves' hyperthyroidism that later progressed to Graves' ophthalmopathy. The chain couples TRBV6-1 to TRBJ2-5, with D perhaps given as TRBD1 or TRBD2 (6 bases each). Sequencing used blood. CDR3 in DNA: TGTGCCAGCAGGACCCCCGGGGGCCGCCCCTCAAGTACCCAGTACTTC. Its translation: CASRTPGGRPSSTQYF.